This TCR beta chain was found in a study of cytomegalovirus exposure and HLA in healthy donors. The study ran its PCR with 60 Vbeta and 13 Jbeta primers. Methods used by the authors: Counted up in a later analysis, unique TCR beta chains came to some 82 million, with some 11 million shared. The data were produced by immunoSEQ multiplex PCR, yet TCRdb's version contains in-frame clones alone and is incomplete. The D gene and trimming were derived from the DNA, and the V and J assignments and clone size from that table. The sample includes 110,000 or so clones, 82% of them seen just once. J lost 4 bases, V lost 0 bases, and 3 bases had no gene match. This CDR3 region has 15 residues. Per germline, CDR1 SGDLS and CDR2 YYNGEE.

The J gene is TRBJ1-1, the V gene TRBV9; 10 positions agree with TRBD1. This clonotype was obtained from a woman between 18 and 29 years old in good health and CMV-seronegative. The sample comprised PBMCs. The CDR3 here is CASSVGQGARTEAFF. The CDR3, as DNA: TGTGCCAGCAGCGTAGGACAGGGGGCGCGCACTGAAGCTTTCTTT.